These 32 T cell receptor beta chains came from one sample sequenced in a study of T cell repertoires and HLA-DP antigens. No antigens are known for them. Assay used: immunoSEQ multiplex PCR; TCRdb lists only in-frame clones, some missing. The table shows some 89,000 clones, with about 89% occurring only once. The sample comprised CD4+ T cells from PBMCs. The receptors originated from a man aged 45-65 years in good health and CMV-seronegative.

The rearrangement joins TRBV5-5 to TRBJ2-5; 7 bases align to TRBD2. The CDR3 consists of 14 residues. The germline CDR1 and CDR2 sequences are SGHKS and YYEKEE (reference sequence). J lost 5 bases, V lost 2 bases, and 6 bases had no gene match. CDR3 sequence: CASSFTGGRETQYF. CDR3 sequence (DNA): TGTGCCAGCAGCTTCACGGGGGGTAGGGAGACCCAGTACTTC.

This clone has more than one count but fewer than ten. The germline gene is not matched at one end of the junction; a read error may be the cause. This chain uses TRBV7-3 with TRBJ2-6; a possible D gene is TRBD2 (6 bases). CDR1 is SGHTA and CDR2 is FQGTGA in the germline V gene. This CDR3 is built from 18 residues. CDR3 residues: CASSLTSPVSSGANVLTF. The CDR3 DNA reads TGTGCCAGCAGCCTAACTAGCCCCGTCAGCTCTGGGGCCAACGTCCTGACTTTC.

The chain links TRBV19 to TRBJ1-1; TRBD1 might be the D (5 bases). The CDR3 has 16 amino acids. Germline V gives CDR1 LNHDA, CDR2 SQIVND (reference sequence). V was pared by 4 bases and J by 1 base, with 16 bases between. CDR3: CASSKRVNQGNTEAFF. In nucleotides, the CDR3 is TGTGCCAGTAGTAAAAGGGTGAATCAGGGGAACACTGAAGCTTTCTTT.

In DNA form, the CDR3 reads TGTGCCAGCAGTTCACAGAAGGGGGGAAACTATGGCTACACCTTC. It specifies CASSSQKGGNYGYTF. The rearrangement uses TRBV6-5 and TRBJ1-2; possible D gene TRBD1, 6 bases. The germline CDR1 and CDR2 sequences are MNHEY and SVGAGI. V was cut by 4 bases and J by 2 bases, with 14 bases left in between. This CDR3 comprises 15 residues.

The chain carries TRBV2 and TRBJ1-5, with unresolved D. CDR1 and CDR2 from the germline V gene are SNHLY and FYNNEI. The CDR3 length is 17 residues. Trimming cost V 3 bases and J 0 bases, with 15 bases left between them. CDR3 sequence: CASSDIRTEDSNQPQHF. CDR3 coding DNA: TGTGCCAGCAGTGACATTCGGACGGAGGATAGCAATCAGCCCCAGCATTTT.

This clone occurred once. V gene TRBV9 combines with J gene TRBJ2-1, with 8 bases identical to TRBD2. The V gene's germline CDR1 is SGDLS and CDR2 YYNGEE. The CDR3 runs 15 residues. V was pared by 0 bases and J by 7 bases, with 6 bases of the junction left unmatched. CDR3 residues: CASSVELAVINEQFF. The CDR3 nucleotides are TGTGCCAGCAGCGTAGAACTAGCGGTTATAAATGAGCAGTTCTTC.

The chain joins TRBV4-3 to TRBJ2-2; D uncertain. V lost 3 bases and J 0 bases, leaving 5 bases between the germline ends. Germline V gene sequence: CDR1 LGHNA, CDR2 YSLEER. This CDR3 spans 14 amino acids. In nucleotides, the CDR3 is TGCGCCAGCAGCCACATGACGAACACCGGGGAGCTGTTTTTT. Translation gives CASSHMTNTGELFF.

V is TRBV5-6 and J is TRBJ2-3, with 12 bases aligning to TRBD2. The germline V gene encodes CDR1 SGHDT and CDR2 YYEEEE. The V and J ends lost 4 bases and 1 base, in that order; junction bases with no gene match: 4. The CDR3 runs to 16 residues. The CDR3 spells CASSTWTSGGTDTQYF. The CDR3 DNA reads as TGTGCCAGCAGCACCTGGACTAGCGGGGGCACAGATACGCAGTATTTT.

The V and J genes are TRBV6-1 and TRBJ1-2; D uncertain. This CDR3 spans 15 amino acids. Trimming pared 0 bases from V and 0 bases from J, leaving 8 bases between. Looked up from germline, CDR1 is MNHNS and CDR2 is SASEGT. CDR3 sequence (DNA): TGTGCCAGCAGTGAAGCGTGGCAGACTAACTATGGCTACACCTTC. It is translated as CASSEAWQTNYGYTF.

This chain joins TRBV9 and TRBJ2-5; 7 nucleotides match TRBD1. The junction had 10 bases not matched to a gene; V was cut back by 4 bases and J by 4 bases. The CDR3 has 15 residues. Germline V lookup: CDR1 SGDLS, CDR2 YYNGEE. CDR3 loop: CASSPGQLNGETQYF. The CDR3 region has the DNA TGTGCCAGCAGCCCGGGACAGCTAAATGGAGAGACCCAGTACTTC.

The chain uses TRBV18 and TRBJ1-4, with 7 nucleotides matching TRBD1. The length of the CDR3 is 16 residues. The germline V gene has CDR1 KGHSH and CDR2 LQKENI. With V trimmed by 2 bases and J by 10 bases, 13 bases remained unmatched. CDR3 in amino acids: CASSPWDQGGIGKLFF. CDR3 nucleotides: TGTGCCAGCTCACCATGGGACCAGGGGGGAATCGGAAAACTGTTTTTT.

The chain couples TRBV5-1 to TRBJ2-1, with 14 bases identical to TRBD2. The germline gives CDR1 SGHRS, CDR2 YFSETQ. The ends lost 8 bases at V and 9 bases at J; junction bases unmatched: 13. The CDR3 covers 16 residues. For the CDR3, the DNA is TGCGCCAGTGGACTAGCGGGGGGCCAGTCTCGGACTGAGCAGTTCTTC. Translated: CASGLAGGQSRTEQFF.

The V call is TRBV6-1, the J call TRBJ2-7, with D unresolved. Germline-derived CDR1 and CDR2 are MNHNS and SASEGT. Trimming cost V 1 base and J 0 bases, with 10 bases left between them. The CDR3 totals 15 residues. Written as DNA, the CDR3 is TGTGCCAGCAGTGAAGGTGGCGGCAGCTCCTACGAGCAGTACTTC. This encodes CASSEGGGSSYEQYF.

The V call is TRBV30, the J call TRBJ1-2; D gene uncertain. The CDR3 is 12 residues long. Trimming pared 3 bases from V and 6 bases from J, leaving 11 bases between. CDR1 and CDR2 from the germline V gene are GTSNPN and SVGIG (reference sequence). This CDR3 reads CAWRHTTNGYTF. CDR3 coding DNA: TGTGCCTGGAGACACACCACCAATGGCTACACCTTC.

This clone was seen a single time. The chain is built from TRBV6-5 and TRBJ1-1, with D hard to call. V lost 4 bases to trimming and J lost 2 bases, with 14 bases between them. Germline V lookup: CDR1 MNHEY, CDR2 SVGAGI. CDR3 length equals 15 residues. The CDR3 sequence is CASSLKAGRNTEAFF. CDR3 sequence (DNA): TGTGCCAGCAGTTTGAAGGCAGGCCGAAACACTGAAGCTTTCTTT.

The V gene is TRBV5-6, the J gene TRBJ1-6; D remains unclear. Germline V CDR1 and CDR2: SGHDT, YYEEEE. V lost 0 bases, J lost 7 bases, and 17 bases lay in between. This CDR3 comprises 17 residues. The CDR3 region is CASSLGQTTRRNSPLHF. As DNA, the CDR3 is TGTGCCAGCAGCTTGGGGCAGACGACCCGTCGGAATTCACCCCTCCACTTT.

The chain carries TRBV2 and TRBJ1-1; TRBD1 aligns across 10 bases. The germline CDR1 and CDR2 sequences are SNHLY and FYNNEI. Trimming at V came to 6 bases and at J to 10 bases, leaving 8 bases not matched to a gene. CDR3 length: 13 amino acids. CDR3 DNA: TGTGCCAGCAGCCCGGGACAGGGGTTATCAGCTTTCTTT. It is translated as CASSPGQGLSAFF.

V is TRBV19 and J is TRBJ2-1, with a tentative D call TRBD2 (5 bases). This CDR3 is built from 14 residues. Trimming took 4 bases from V and 5 from J, leaving 12 bases between them. Germline CDR1 LNHDA, CDR2 SQIVND (reference sequence). This CDR3 is CASSTVTSNNEQFF. CDR3 nucleotides: TGTGCCAGTAGTACCGTTACTAGTAACAATGAGCAGTTCTTC.

The chain couples TRBV7-8 to TRBJ2-3; TRBD2 agrees at 8 bases. Germline CDR1 and CDR2: SGHVS and FQNEAQ. There are 13 residues in the CDR3. V shed 6 bases and J 2 bases; nucleotides not matched to a gene: 1. Written as DNA, the CDR3 is TGTGCCAGCAGACTAGCGGCCACAGATACGCAGTATTTT. It yields the protein CASRLAATDTQYF. Full variable domain (missing parts from reference TRBV7-8 and TRBJ2-3): GAGVSQSPRYKVAKRGQDVALRCDPISGHVSLFWYQQALGQGPEFLTYFQNEAQLDKSGLPSDRFFAERPEGSVSTLKIQRTQQEDSAVYLCASRLAATDTQYFGPGTRLTVL.

The chain joins TRBV10-3 to TRBJ1-2; possible D gene TRBD1, 5 bases. V was cut by 7 bases and J by 4 bases, with 13 bases left in between. CDR3 size: 13 residues. From germline, CDR1 is ENHRY and CDR2 SYGVKD. CDR3 sequence (DNA): TGTGCCATCAACTCGGACACGCGCTATGGCTACACCTTC. This gives the protein CAINSDTRYGYTF.

The chain combines TRBV6-5 with TRBJ2-5; possibly TRBD1 for D (6 bases). V was shortened by 4 bases and J by 9 bases, with 15 bases between the two germline ends. Per the germline V gene, CDR1 is MNHEY and CDR2 is SVGAGI. The CDR3 has 13 residues. The CDR3 DNA reads TGTGCCAGCAGTTCCCCCCCCTCAGGGGCCCAGTACTTC. Translating gives CASSSPPSGAQYF.

The V and J genes are TRBV21-1 and TRBJ1-2; the table's D call, TRBD1, has no DNA check behind it. TRBV21-1 is deemed a pseudogene. The CDR3 extends over 14 amino acids. CDR3 sequence reads: CASSMADTYYGYTF. The DNA of the CDR3 is TGTGCCAGCAGCATGGCCGACACATACTATGGCTACACCTTC.

V is TRBV30 and J is TRBJ1-5, with D possibly matching TRBD1 (5 bases). The CDR3 loop spans 13 amino acids. Per the germline V gene, CDR1 is GTSNPN and CDR2 is SVGIG (reference sequence). Trimming removed 5 bases at V and 0 bases at J, with 8 bases between. The CDR3 DNA reads as TGTGCCTGGGCAGGGACTAGCAATCAGCCCCAGCATTTT. Amino acids: CAWAGTSNQPQHF.

The chain couples TRBV5-1 to TRBJ2-3, with 9 bases identical to TRBD1. V gave up 5 bases and J gave up 4 bases; unmatched junction bases: 2. Germline assignment: CDR1 SGHRS and CDR2 YFSETQ. This CDR3 comprises 13 residues. CDR3 coding DNA: TGCGCCAGCAGACAGGGGGCAGCAGATACGCAGTATTTT. Encoded protein: CASRQGAADTQYF.

The chain joins TRBV10-1 to TRBJ1-2; no definite D call. This CDR3 spans 13 amino acids. Germline loops: CDR1 WNHNN, CDR2 SYGVQD (reference sequence). The V end was cut by 0 bases, the J end by 4 bases, with 6 bases between. The CDR3 is CASSESGFYGYTF. The DNA for the CDR3 is TGCGCCAGCAGTGAGTCCGGCTTCTATGGCTACACCTTC.

The rearrangement links TRBV6-6 to TRBJ1-1; no definite D call. The V and J ends lost 6 bases and 12 bases respectively, with 11 bases between them. The CDR3 contains 10 residues. The germline V gene has CDR1 MNHNY and CDR2 SVGAGI (reference sequence). The CDR3 DNA is TGTGCCAGCAGGACTCGAATGCCTTTCTTT. This translates into CASRTRMPFF.

This CDR3 reads CASRGGTVYTEAFF. Written as DNA, the CDR3 is TGTGCCAGCAGAGGAGGGACAGTCTACACTGAAGCTTTCTTT. The chain joins TRBV2 to TRBJ1-1; 7 bases line up with TRBD1. Germline V gene lookup returns CDR1 SNHLY and CDR2 FYNNEI. The ends lost 6 bases at V and 3 bases at J; junction bases unmatched: 7. The CDR3 totals 14 residues. Full variable domain (remainder filled in from reference TRBV2 and TRBJ1-1): EPEVTQTPSHQVTQMGQEVILRCVPISNHLYFYWYRQILGQKVEFLVSFYNNEISEKSEIFDDQFSVERPDGSNFTLKIRSTKLEDSAMYFCASRGGTVYTEAFFGQGTRLTVV.

The chain links TRBV29-1 to TRBJ2-3; TRBD1 or TRBD2 may be the D gene (5 bases each). V lost 5 bases and J 2 bases, leaving 14 bases between the germline ends. The length of the CDR3 is 14 residues. Germline V lookup: CDR1 SQVTM, CDR2 ANQGSEA. CDR3 nucleotide sequence: TGCAGCGTTCCGGGACGTCTTATCACAGATACGCAGTATTTT. This codes for CSVPGRLITDTQYF.

The CDR3 nucleotides read TGCAGCGCCCGAGGGGGACAACTTAGCGAGCAGTACTTC. Translation: CSARGGQLSEQYF. The chain uses TRBV29-1 and TRBJ2-7; maybe TRBD1 (6 bases). Germline V gene lookup returns CDR1 SQVTM and CDR2 ANQGSEA. CDR3 size: 13 residues. V was shortened by 7 bases and J by 6 bases, with 19 bases between the two germline ends.

V gene TRBV6-1 combines with J gene TRBJ2-7, with TRBD2 matching 12 bases. Germline V CDR1 and CDR2: MNHNS, SASEGT. Trimming at V came to 7 bases and at J to 3 bases, leaving 4 bases not matched to a gene. The CDR3 is 14 amino acids. The CDR3 DNA follows: TGTGCCAGCACTTCGACTAGCGGGGGCTACGAGCAGTACTTC. The encoded protein is CASTSTSGGYEQYF.

The V gene is TRBV13, the J gene TRBJ2-1, with a possible D match to TRBD2 (5 bases). The CDR3 consists of 12 residues. V was clipped by 2 bases and J by 10 bases, with 9 bases between them. Germline loops: CDR1 PRHDT, CDR2 FYEKMQ (reference sequence). The CDR3 sequence: CASSLKRGEQFF. DNA of the CDR3: TGTGCCAGCAGCTTAAAACGGGGAGAGCAGTTCTTC.

The V call is TRBV9, the J call TRBJ2-1; TRBD2 aligns across 9 bases. Germline lookup yields CDR1 SGDLS and CDR2 YYNGEE. This CDR3 comprises 15 residues. The trim removed 0 bases at V and 6 bases at J, leaving 4 bases unmatched. This CDR3 is CASSVAPSGANEQFF. The CDR3 region has the DNA TGTGCCAGCAGCGTAGCTCCTAGCGGGGCCAATGAGCAGTTCTTC.